This T cell receptor beta chain was found in a study of blood T cell repertoires in COVID-19. Study-wide background: Collection of acute and convalescent COVID-19 samples took place in the United States, Italy and Spain.

For recovered donors of Cohort 3, there were two negative PCRs, clearance, or symptom resolution. How the authors handled the data: From reference gene primer amplification, estimates of nucleated cell counts were derived. Profiled with immunoSEQ multiplex PCR; TCRdb holds only in-frame clones, not every one. V and J calls and clone size come straight from that table; D and trimming were deduced from the DNA. Of about 270,000 clones in the sample, around 90% were seen once. Trimming took 6 bases from V and 0 from J, leaving 11 bases between them. Germline CDR1 is MDHEN and CDR2 is SYDVKM. This CDR3 region has 14 residues.

This chain links TRBV28 with TRBJ1-2; possible D gene TRBD1, 6 bases. The clonotype originates from a woman aged 30 to 39 who had recovered from COVID-19. Sequencing was carried out using PBMCs or T cells enriched from blood (not recorded which). CDR3 sequence (DNA): TGTGCCAGCAGGTCGACAGGTTCTAACTATGGCTACACCTTC. This codes for CASRSTGSNYGYTF.